The clone carrying this T cell receptor beta chain was seen a few times. What it binds is not known. The template was genomic DNA from peripheral blood, not RNA. TRB rearrangements spanning V, D and J were amplified using mixed TRB-A/B primers. One entry per CDR3 protein results from TCRdb running MiXCR on the multiplex PCR reads. Of 9,400 or so distinct CDR3 sequences in the sample, under 45% are singletons; the top ten hold 3% to 4.5%. Germline loops: CDR1 MNHEY, CDR2 SVGAGI. Trimming took off 2 bases at V and 6 bases at J, with 7 bases between the two ends. The length of the CDR3 is 13 residues. The data are from a study of T cell repertoires in aging, cancer and after chemotherapy. Study-wide context: Over several months to years, re-sampled healthy donor repertoires clearly shared clones. The study's findings and limits: Median generation probability rose over the chemotherapy interval in each cancer cohort, suggesting rebound thymic output. Untreated cancer patients had significantly lower blood TCR diversity than age-matched healthy donors. Loss of evenness, beyond lost richness, contributed to age-related TCR diversity decline in cancer patients.

Sequences were obtained from blood. The V and J genes are TRBV6-5 and TRBJ2-2, with a possible D match to TRBD2 (5 bases). The clonotype comes from a human donor in good health. As DNA, the CDR3 is TGTGCCAGCAGTTACGGGAGTGCCGGGGAGCTGTTTTTT. Amino acid sequence: CASSYGSAGELFF.